This T cell receptor beta chain stems from a study of T cell responses to AZD1222 COVID-19 vaccine. About the research overall: Second-dose timings of about 4 or about 12 weeks were pooled. Study-wide results and limits: Variant regions that are unmutated are reportedly the target of nearly half of spike-specific TCRs. Only six people who got AZD1222 tested seropositive at baseline.

About this clone itself: Its antigen is not identified.

Assay used: immunoSEQ multiplex PCR; TCRdb lists only in-frame clones, some missing. The repertoire includes some 130,000 clones, approximately 84% of them detected once, and 4.1% sits in the top ten. The V and J ends lost 2 bases and 2 bases respectively, with 14 bases between them. Per germline, CDR1 SGHNT and CDR2 YYREEE (reference sequence). This CDR3 is 16 amino acids long. This chain links TRBV5-4 with TRBJ1-3; perhaps TRBD1 as D (5 bases). This receptor was obtained from an adult in good health. The sample here was peripheral blood, taken on day 0 of AZD1222 vaccination. CDR3: CASSLGGRGAGNTIYF. CDR3 coding DNA: TGTGCCAGCAGCTTAGGTGGGAGAGGGGCTGGAAACACCATATATTTT.